Below, 25 T cell receptor beta chains from the same sample are listed, as sequenced in a study of T cell responses to AZD1222 COVID-19 vaccine. TCRdb keeps only in-frame clones here, not all; method: immunoSEQ multiplex PCR. The repertoire has fewer than 200,000 clones, 90% to 95% of them found once; the top ten carry 3.6%. Sequenced material: peripheral blood, taken 28 days after the second dose of the MenACWY control vaccine. The receptor source for this set is an adult who received the MenACWY meningococcal vaccine as a control.

As DNA, the CDR3 is TGTGCCAGCTCACCGGGACAGGGGGCCTTCACCGGGGAGCTGTTTTTT. It yields the protein CASSPGQGAFTGELFF. The chain employs TRBV18 and TRBJ2-2, with 12 bases matching TRBD1. With 3 bases clipped from V and 4 bases from J, the junction kept 3 bases outside the gene matches. This CDR3 region has 16 residues. In germline, CDR1 is KGHSH, CDR2 LQKENI.

This chain uses TRBV7-9 with TRBJ1-1; D is uncertain. The CDR3 sequence is 15 residues long. V was clipped by 0 bases and J by 1 base, with 9 bases between them. CDR1 and CDR2 (germline): SEHNR, FQNEAQ (reference sequence). In nucleotides, the CDR3 is TGTGCCAGCAGCTTAGCCCGGAACAAGAACACTGAAGCTTTCTTT. Amino acid sequence: CASSLARNKNTEAFF.

The genes are TRBV19 and TRBJ2-2; 7 bases align to TRBD1. The CDR3 totals 15 residues. Trimming removed 4 bases from V and 3 bases from J; junction bases left unmatched: 5. Germline loops: CDR1 LNHDA, CDR2 SQIVND (reference sequence). The CDR3 DNA reads as TGTGCCAGTAGTAGCCGGGACAGAGACACCGGGGAGCTGTTTTTT. As protein: CASSSRDRDTGELFF.

Only a few counts were recorded for this clone. The chain carries TRBV5-4 and TRBJ2-5; D possibly corresponds to TRBD1 (6 bases). The germline V gene has CDR1 SGHNT and CDR2 YYREEE (reference sequence). Trimming pared 0 bases from V and 5 bases from J, leaving 14 bases between. The CDR3 is 15 residues long. This chain's CDR3 is CASSLDQGRGETQYF. The CDR3 DNA reads as TGTGCCAGCAGCTTGGACCAGGGTAGGGGGGAGACCCAGTACTTC.

V usage is TRBV5-1 and J usage is TRBJ2-5; 7 bases align to TRBD2. CDR1 and CDR2 from the germline V gene are SGHRS and YFSETQ. The CDR3 covers 13 residues. The V and J ends lost 4 bases and 7 bases, in that order; junction bases with no gene match: 7. The CDR3 region is CASSVSGVGTQYF. CDR3 nucleotides: TGCGCCAGCAGCGTCAGCGGGGTGGGGACCCAGTACTTC.

V and J are TRBV27 and TRBJ1-3; D not resolved. This CDR3 comprises 19 residues. V dropped 5 bases and J dropped 0 bases, with 23 bases sitting between them. CDR1 and CDR2 (germline): MNHEY, SMNVEV (reference sequence). CDR3 sequence: CASSRLAGSYGTSGNTIYF. CDR3 DNA sequence: TGTGCCAGCAGTCGGCTGGCGGGGTCCTACGGAACCTCTGGAAACACCATATATTTT.

The chain links TRBV25-1 to TRBJ1-5, with D unclear. V was pared by 8 bases and J by 2 bases, with 25 bases between. The CDR3 runs 18 residues. Germline V lookup: CDR1 MGHDK, CDR2 SYGVNS. CDR3 in DNA: TGTGCCAGCGCGTTGAAACTAAGAGGAGGGATCGGCAATCAGCCCCAGCATTTT. Amino acid sequence: CASALKLRGGIGNQPQHF.

The chain couples TRBV28 to TRBJ2-1; D remains ambiguous. This CDR3 is built from 14 residues. The germline V and J ends were trimmed by 6 bases and 2 bases, with 11 bases remaining between them. Germline CDR1 and CDR2: MDHEN and SYDVKM. CDR3 coding DNA: TGTGCCAGCAGCCCCGCTGGGACCTACAATGAGCAGTTCTTC. This translates into CASSPAGTYNEQFF. Based on the CDR3 plus reference TRBV28 and TRBJ2-1, the full variable domain is DVKVTQSSRYLVKRTGEKVFLECVQDMDHENMFWYRQDPGLGLRLIYFSYDVKMKEKGDIPEGYSVSREKKERFSLILESASTNQTSMYLCASSPAGTYNEQFFGPGTRLTVL.

V is TRBV7-3 and J is TRBJ2-1; perhaps TRBD2 as D (6 bases). The CDR3 loop spans 15 amino acids. Trimming left V 2 bases short and J 10 bases short, with 18 bases between. Per germline, CDR1 SGHTA and CDR2 FQGTGA. This chain's CDR3 is CASSLGLPPEGEQFF. For the CDR3, the DNA is TGTGCCAGCAGCTTAGGGCTACCCCCGGAGGGAGAGCAGTTCTTC.

This chain links TRBV7-2 with TRBJ2-5, with 7 bases that match TRBD2. CDR3 length: 13 residues. V dropped 5 bases and J dropped 5; count of bases not matched to a gene: 5. The germline CDR1 and CDR2 sequences are SGHTA and FQGNSA. The CDR3 DNA reads TGTGCCAGCAGCGCGGCGGGAGAGGAGACCCAGTACTTC. Amino acid sequence: CASSAAGEETQYF.

This chain links TRBV7-9 with TRBJ2-6; no clear D. The CDR3 totals 17 residues. Trimming pared 5 bases from V and 0 bases from J, leaving 14 bases between. Germline CDR1 and CDR2: SEHNR and FQNEAQ (reference sequence). CDR3 nucleotide sequence: TGTGCCAGCAGCCCACGTTCAGGTGTCTCTGGGGCCAACGTCCTGACTTTC. Translated, it gives CASSPRSGVSGANVLTF.

The rearrangement links TRBV2 to TRBJ1-2; the D is unclear. CDR1 is SNHLY, CDR2 FYNNEI, per germline. CDR3 length: 16 amino acids. V shed 2 bases and J shed 8 bases, with 21 bases lying between them. The CDR3 is CASSESRADIGDGYTF. CDR3 DNA sequence: TGTGCCAGCAGTGAAAGTCGAGCAGACATAGGAGACGGCTACACCTTC.

The chain carries TRBV4-1 and TRBJ1-3; no firm D call. The CDR3 spans 16 residues. Trimming stripped 3 bases from V and 0 bases from J, with 12 bases between. The germline gives CDR1 MGHRA, CDR2 YSYEKL. The CDR3 is CASSQLSAFSGNTIYF. In DNA, the CDR3 is TGCGCCAGCAGCCAGCTGTCGGCCTTCTCTGGAAACACCATATATTTT.

The rearrangement links TRBV27 to TRBJ1-2, with D tentatively TRBD1 (5 bases). Germline lookup yields CDR1 MNHEY and CDR2 SMNVEV (reference sequence). The CDR3 contains 14 residues. Deletions cut 2 bases from V and 0 bases from J, with 7 bases between. The CDR3 reads CASSLAGANYGYTF. Written as DNA, the CDR3 is TGTGCCAGCAGTTTAGCGGGGGCTAACTATGGCTACACCTTC.

The V and J genes are TRBV5-1 and TRBJ1-1; the D gene is possibly TRBD1 (5 bases). The CDR3 is 16 residues long. V was clipped by 2 bases and J by 2 bases, with 16 bases between them. From germline, CDR1 is SGHRS and CDR2 YFSETQ. The CDR3 bases are TGCGCCAGCAGCTTCATTTTGGGGCAGCTTAACACTGAAGCTTTCTTT. The encoded protein is CASSFILGQLNTEAFF.

V is TRBV28 and J is TRBJ2-5; no definite D call. The germline gives CDR1 MDHEN, CDR2 SYDVKM. The CDR3 sequence is 12 residues long. V dropped 1 base and J dropped 3 bases, with 3 bases sitting between them. The CDR3 region is CASSLSKETQYF. DNA of the CDR3: TGTGCCAGCAGTTTATCAAAAGAGACCCAGTACTTC.

V usage is TRBV28 and J usage is TRBJ1-5; D perhaps matches TRBD1 (5 bases). The CDR3 totals 17 residues. Germline values: CDR1 MDHEN, CDR2 SYDVKM. Trimming stripped 3 bases from V and 2 bases from J, with 17 bases between. CDR3 DNA sequence: TGTGCCAGCAGTTTTATGGGCGTCGAGGGGCGCAATCAGCCCCAGCATTTT. Protein product: CASSFMGVEGRNQPQHF. Using reference TRBV28 and TRBJ1-5 for the parts outside the CDR3, the full variable domain is DVKVTQSSRYLVKRTGEKVFLECVQDMDHENMFWYRQDPGLGLRLIYFSYDVKMKEKGDIPEGYSVSREKKERFSLILESASTNQTSMYLCASSFMGVEGRNQPQHFGDGTRLSIL.

The chain has TRBV7-2 and TRBJ2-7; TRBD1 agrees at 8 bases. Unmatched junction bases numbered 8, after V lost 4 bases and J lost 6 bases. CDR1 and CDR2 (germline): SGHTA, FQGNSA. There are 14 residues in the CDR3. The CDR3 protein is CASSSWTGYTEQYF. CDR3 sequence (DNA): TGTGCCAGCAGCTCCTGGACAGGGTACACCGAGCAGTACTTC.

The chain recombines TRBV11-3 with TRBJ2-1; 10 bases are shared with TRBD2. The trim removed 1 base at V and 8 bases at J, leaving 11 bases unmatched. Germline CDR1 is SGHNT and CDR2 is YENEEA. The CDR3 has 17 residues. CDR3 sequence reads: CASSLAAGLAAGDEQFF. The DNA for the CDR3 is TGTGCCAGCAGCTTAGCTGCTGGACTAGCGGCGGGGGATGAGCAGTTCTTC.

This chain uses TRBV19 with TRBJ2-1, with D uncertain. The V end was cut by 0 bases, the J end by 12 bases, with 18 bases between. Germline V CDR1 and CDR2: LNHDA, SQIVND (reference sequence). This CDR3 comprises 15 residues. The CDR3 protein is CASSIDRGPPYRQFF. The CDR3 DNA sequence: TGTGCCAGTAGTATAGACAGAGGCCCTCCGTATCGGCAGTTCTTC.

The chain uses TRBV9 and TRBJ1-4; 7 bases align to TRBD1. The CDR3 has 15 amino acids. Per germline, CDR1 SGDLS and CDR2 YYNGEE. With V trimmed by 5 bases and J by 6 bases, 10 bases remained unmatched. CDR3 sequence reads: CASSQGQVGDEKLFF. In DNA, the CDR3 is TGTGCCAGCAGTCAAGGACAGGTGGGGGATGAAAAACTGTTTTTT.

The CDR3 loop is CASSLAQGAGGYTF. The CDR3, as DNA: TGTGCCAGCAGCCTTGCACAGGGGGCAGGTGGCTACACCTTC. The gene calls are TRBV27 and TRBJ1-2; 9 bases are shared with TRBD1. CDR1 is MNHEY, CDR2 SMNVEV, per germline (reference sequence). The CDR3 totals 14 residues. V shed 6 bases, J shed 7 bases, and the junction held 9 bases outside the gene matches.

V and J are TRBV11-2 and TRBJ2-5; no firm D call. Germline CDR1 reads SGHAT; CDR2 reads FQNNGV. The CDR3 sequence is 15 residues long. The germline V and J ends were trimmed by 1 base and 2 bases, with 11 bases remaining between them. The CDR3 sequence is CASSLGVAGQETQYF. The CDR3 bases are TGTGCCAGCAGCTTAGGGGTCGCCGGGCAAGAGACCCAGTACTTC.

This rearrangement joins TRBV3-1 (or the pseudogene TRBV3-2) to TRBJ1-3, with D uncertain. CDR3 length: 14 amino acids. Germline V gene data show CDR1 as LGHDT and CDR2 as YNNKEL (reference sequence). The V end was cut by 6 bases, the J end by 4 bases, with 13 bases between. CDR3 amino acids: CASRPTPQGNTIYF. The CDR3 DNA sequence: TGTGCCAGCAGACCAACACCGCAAGGAAACACCATATATTTT.

The chain recombines TRBV7-2 with TRBJ2-3; no clear D. This CDR3 is built from 12 residues. Deletions cut 5 bases from V and 9 bases from J, with 12 bases between. Germline V CDR1 and CDR2: SGHTA, FQGNSA. The CDR3 nucleotides are TGTGCCAGCAGCCCCCCCCGCGACACGCAGTATTTT. The encoded protein is CASSPPRDTQYF.